This TCR beta chain was sequenced in a study of blood T cell repertoires in COVID-19 (TCRdb year 2020). The study in broad terms: The collaborator samples originated in the United States, Italy and Spain and spanned the acute and convalescent phases of COVID-19. The material from the prospective study consisted of cDNA or gDNA derived from T cells, B-cell-depleted T cells, or PBMCs. Deeply sampled blood TCRbeta repertoires from subjects exposed to, actively infected with, or recovered from COVID-19 were included in the dataset. The repertoires were released in a freely available public database intended as a resource for research on the immune response to SARS-CoV-2. The samples were drawn from the first 160 participants of the ongoing ImmuneRACE study and from some 1,300 subjects provided by 6 global collaborators. Sample metadata almost always included a de-identified subject ID, COVID-19 status, age in years and sex. Where available, HLA class I and class II types were obtained from metadata supplied by the sample provider rather than from assay-based typing. What the study reported, not specific to this receptor: Clinical and demographic metadata were provided uncurated, with the amount varying by source and participant.

As concerns this clone: Its antigen is currently not known. Qualities for individual bases were not recorded, and no much larger clone is one base off.

The immunoSEQ Assay, a bias-controlled multiplex PCR, was used to amplify TCRbeta CDR3 regions from genomic DNA. The original methods were these. The number of nucleated cells in each sample was estimated by amplification of reference gene primers within the assay. To quantify the absolute abundance of each unique TCRbeta CDR3 rearrangement, sequence reads were collapsed and filtered. For each sample, productive Simpson clonality was calculated as the square root of Simpson's diversity index across productive rearrangements. The immuneACCESS repertoire file appears here via TCRdb, limited to in-frame rearrangements. These files lack a portion of the clones; in checked studies, under half of the deficit traces to unresolved V genes, and the cause of the others is not known. Clone size and the V and J calls come from that table; the DNA yielded D and trimming. Across this sample there are 210,000 or so clones, with approximately 80% seen only once. Clones ranked in the top ten supply 8.5% to 12% of the sample.

Whole blood was collected in K2EDTA tubes by collaborating institutions according to the institutions' own protocols. Collaborator samples were shipped for TCRbeta analysis as frozen whole blood, isolated PBMCs, or DNA extracted from either sample type. Sequencing was done on a sample of peripheral blood. The receptor's source is a woman of 80 years or more with acute or convalescent COVID-19.

The nucleotide sequence is TGTGCCACCAGTGATTTGCGGGACAGGGTACCCGAGCAGTTCTTC. Translated, it reads CATSDLRDRVPEQFF. Recombination joined TRBV24-1 with TRBJ2-1; TRBD1 agrees with 9 junctional bases. Counted from cysteine to phenylalanine, this CDR3 has 15 amino acids. CDR3 DNA only is kept here, 45 bases in frame from base 1. The germline V gene sets CDR1 to KGHDR and CDR2 to SFDVKD. Compared with germline, V lacks 0 bases and J lacks 10 bases; bases without a gene match: 6.